One sample yielded the 2 T cell receptor beta chains listed below, sequenced in a study of a mutant IDH1 vaccine in newly diagnosed glioma. Time point of the sample: week 5, during vaccination. Doses of 300 ug of mutant IDH1 20-mer peptide were given with topical imiquimod. Antigens of these TCRs are unknown. Produced via immunoSEQ multiplex PCR; TCRdb's table is partial and in-frame only. The repertoire consists of 50,000 to 60,000 clones, with just under 80% occurring once and the leading ten covering about 5.2%. The sample consisted of PBMCs, taken from a glioma patient whose treatment included an IDH1 peptide vaccine. The receptor source for this set is a man aged 50 to 59 with glioma.

The chain recombines TRBV6-6 with TRBJ2-1, with 11 bases matching TRBD2. The germline V gene encodes CDR1 MNHNY and CDR2 SVGAGI (reference sequence). Trimming at V came to 2 bases and at J to 4 bases, leaving 1 base not matched to a gene. This CDR3 has 15 amino acids. The CDR3 DNA reads TGTGCCAGCAGTTACGCTAGCGGGGGGTACAATGAGCAGTTCTTC. Translation: CASSYASGGYNEQFF.

CDR3 amino acids: CASSQDLQRGGPGELFF. CDR3 nucleotide sequence: TGCGCCAGCAGCCAAGATCTCCAGCGGGGGGGCCCCGGGGAGCTGTTTTTT. The chain recombines TRBV4-3 with TRBJ2-2; 10 bases line up with TRBD2. This CDR3 is 17 amino acids long. Germline values: CDR1 LGHNA, CDR2 YSLEER. V shed 0 bases and J 6 bases; nucleotides not matched to a gene: 7.